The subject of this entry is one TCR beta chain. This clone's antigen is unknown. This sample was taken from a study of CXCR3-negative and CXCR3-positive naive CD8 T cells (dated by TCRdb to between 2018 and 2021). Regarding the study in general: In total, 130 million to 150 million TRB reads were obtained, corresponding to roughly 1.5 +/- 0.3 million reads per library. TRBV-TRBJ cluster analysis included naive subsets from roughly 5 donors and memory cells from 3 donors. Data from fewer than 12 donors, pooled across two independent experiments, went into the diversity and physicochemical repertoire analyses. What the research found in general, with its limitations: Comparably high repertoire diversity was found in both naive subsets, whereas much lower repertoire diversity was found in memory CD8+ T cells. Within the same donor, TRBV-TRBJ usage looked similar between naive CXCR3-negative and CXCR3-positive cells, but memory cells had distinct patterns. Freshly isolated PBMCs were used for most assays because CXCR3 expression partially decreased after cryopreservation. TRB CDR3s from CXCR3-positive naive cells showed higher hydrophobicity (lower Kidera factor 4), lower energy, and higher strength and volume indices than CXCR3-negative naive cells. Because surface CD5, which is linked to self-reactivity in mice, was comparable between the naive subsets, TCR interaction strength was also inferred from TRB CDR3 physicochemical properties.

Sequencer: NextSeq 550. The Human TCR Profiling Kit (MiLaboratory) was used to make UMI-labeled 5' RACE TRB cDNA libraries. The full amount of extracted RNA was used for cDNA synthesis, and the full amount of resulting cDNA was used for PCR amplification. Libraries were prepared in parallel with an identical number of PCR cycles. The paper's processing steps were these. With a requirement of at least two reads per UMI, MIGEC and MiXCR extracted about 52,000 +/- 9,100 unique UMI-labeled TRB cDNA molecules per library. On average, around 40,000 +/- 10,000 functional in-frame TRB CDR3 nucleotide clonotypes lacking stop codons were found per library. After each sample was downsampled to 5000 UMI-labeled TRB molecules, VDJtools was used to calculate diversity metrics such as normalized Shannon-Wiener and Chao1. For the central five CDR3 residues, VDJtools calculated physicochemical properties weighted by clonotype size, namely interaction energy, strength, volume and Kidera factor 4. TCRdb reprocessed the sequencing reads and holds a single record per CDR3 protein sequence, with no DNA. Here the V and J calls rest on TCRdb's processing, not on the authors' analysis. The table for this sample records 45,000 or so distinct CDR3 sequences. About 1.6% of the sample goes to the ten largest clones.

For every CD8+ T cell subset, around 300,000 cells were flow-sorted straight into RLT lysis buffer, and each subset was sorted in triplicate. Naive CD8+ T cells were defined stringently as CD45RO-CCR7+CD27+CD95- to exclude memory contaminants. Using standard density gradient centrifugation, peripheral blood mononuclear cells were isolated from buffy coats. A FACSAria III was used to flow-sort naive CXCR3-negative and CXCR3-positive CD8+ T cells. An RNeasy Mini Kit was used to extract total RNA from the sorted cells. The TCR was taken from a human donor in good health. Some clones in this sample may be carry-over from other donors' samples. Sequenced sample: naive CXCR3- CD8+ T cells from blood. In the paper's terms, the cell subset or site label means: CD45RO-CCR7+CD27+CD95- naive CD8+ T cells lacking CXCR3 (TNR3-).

The CDR3: CASSVDSSTDTQYF. The rearranged segments are TRBV9 and TRBJ2-3. In the germline V gene, CDR1 corresponds to SGDLS and CDR2 to YYNGEE. Inclusive of the bounding cysteine and phenylalanine, the CDR3 is 14 residues long. No DNA is given. Reference TRBV9 and TRBJ2-3 genes cover what lies past the CDR3, so the full variable domain is DSGVTQTPKHLITATGQRVTLRCSPRSGDLSVYWYQQSLDQGLQFLIQYYNGEERAKGNILERFSAQQFPDLHSELNLSSLELGDSALYFCASSVDSSTDTQYFGPGTRLTVL.